Below, 5 T cell receptor beta chains from the same sample are listed, as sequenced in a study of shared clonotypes between healthy human individuals. Sequenced by immunoSEQ multiplex PCR; TCRdb stores in-frame clones only, minus some. The sample contains approximately 1,500,000 clones, roughly 98% of which appear only once. Sequencing input: naive CD4+ T cells sorted from blood. Subset given: CD45RA+ positively selected. Source of these receptors: a man aged 25-45 years in good health.

This clone was recorded once. The CDR3 reads CASSLLDRGGTDTQYF. CDR3 sequence (DNA): TGCGCCAGCAGCTTGTTGGACAGGGGGGGCACAGATACGCAGTATTTT. The genes are TRBV5-1 and TRBJ2-3, with TRBD1 matching 10 bases. The germline CDR1 and CDR2 sequences are SGHRS and YFSETQ. Losses at the gene ends were 1 base for V and 1 base for J; bases not matched to a gene: 3. The CDR3 runs to 16 residues.

J is TRBJ2-7 and V is TRBV7-2, with 7 bases lining up with TRBD2. Trimming took 2 bases from V and 3 from J; bases not matched to a gene: 7. From germline, CDR1 is SGHTA and CDR2 FQGNSA. The length of the CDR3 is 15 residues. The CDR3 region has the DNA TGTGCCAGCAGCTTAAACTCCCTAGCGGACTACGAGCAGTACTTC. Its protein product is CASSLNSLADYEQYF.

This chain connects TRBV7-3 to TRBJ2-1; no clear D. The germline CDR1 and CDR2 sequences are SGHTA and FQGTGA. The CDR3 length is 13 residues. V lost 1 base to trimming and J lost 9 bases, with 10 bases between them. The CDR3 nucleotides are TGTGCCAGCAGCTTAAATCCGAGACGTGAGCAGTTCTTC. Protein sequence: CASSLNPRREQFF. Complete variable domain (other parts from reference TRBV7-3 and TRBJ2-1): GAGVSQTPSNKVTEKGKYVELRCDPISGHTALYWYRQSLGQGPEFLIYFQGTGAADDSGLPNDRFFAVRPEGSVSTLKIQRTERGDSAVYLCASSLNPRREQFFGPGTRLTVL.

V gene TRBV11-2 combines with J gene TRBJ2-1, with D uncertain. CDR3 length equals 14 residues. Germline values: CDR1 SGHAT, CDR2 FQNNGV. V was cut by 2 bases and J by 5 bases, with 10 bases left in between. The CDR3 bases are TGTGCCAGCAGCTTATCAAAGGGAAACAATGAGCAGTTCTTC. Its protein product is CASSLSKGNNEQFF.

This clone was seen once. This chain links TRBV18 with TRBJ1-1, with TRBD1 matching 7 bases. Germline V gene sequence: CDR1 KGHSH, CDR2 LQKENI. The length of the CDR3 is 17 residues. With 1 base clipped from V and 1 base from J, the junction kept 9 bases outside the gene matches. CDR3 protein: CASSPRAVGTANTEAFF. CDR3 DNA sequence: TGTGCCAGCTCACCACGAGCCGTCGGGACAGCGAACACTGAAGCTTTCTTT.